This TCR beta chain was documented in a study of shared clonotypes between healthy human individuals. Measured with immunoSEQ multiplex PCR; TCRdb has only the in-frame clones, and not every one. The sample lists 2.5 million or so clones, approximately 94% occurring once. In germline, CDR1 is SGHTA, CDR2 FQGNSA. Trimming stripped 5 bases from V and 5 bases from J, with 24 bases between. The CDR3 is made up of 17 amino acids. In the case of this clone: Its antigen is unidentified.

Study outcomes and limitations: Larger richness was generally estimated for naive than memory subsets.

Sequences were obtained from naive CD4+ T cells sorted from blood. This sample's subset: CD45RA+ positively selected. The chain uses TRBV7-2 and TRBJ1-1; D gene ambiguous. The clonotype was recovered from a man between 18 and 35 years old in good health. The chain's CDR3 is CASSSRRRTSGNTEAFF. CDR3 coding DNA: TGTGCCAGCAGCAGCAGAAGAAGGACTTCGGGGAATACTGAAGCTTTCTTT.